Shown below are 25 T cell receptor beta chains from a single sample sequenced in a study of regulatory T cells in long-lasting Graves disease. Researchers made TCR beta libraries by using iRepertoire HTBI primers and running Arm-PCR on CDR3 regions. Each CDR3 protein gets one entry after TCRdb re-called the multiplex PCR reads with MiXCR. The table has 450,000 to 500,000 distinct CDR3 sequences, roughly 15% seen once. Noted time point: newly diagnosed GD, antithyroid drugs for less than 3 months. Extracted RNA from PBMCs served as the source of the TCR library. These data were likewise used in another study, on T cells in Graves' hyperthyroidism and ophthalmopathy.

This material consisted of peripheral blood mononuclear cells (PBMCs), taken at new diagnosis, from a patient treated with antithyroid drugs. Receptors were obtained from a middle-aged man with Graves disease.

This clonotype was counted at least ten times. The junction and the germline gene differ at one end; a read error may be behind it. The chain carries TRBV5-1 and TRBJ2-7; D is perhaps TRBD1 (6 bases). This CDR3 has 14 residues. Germline values: CDR1 SGHRS, CDR2 YFSETQ. CDR3 in amino acids: CASSLDGQIYEQYF. The DNA for the CDR3 is TGTGCCAGCAGCTTGGATGGACAGATCTACGAGCAGTACTTC. The full variable domain, in which reference TRBV5-1 and TRBJ2-7 provide the parts outside the CDR3, is KAGVTQTPRYLIKTRGQQVTLSCSPISGHRSVSWYQQTPGQGLQFLFEYFSETQRNKGNFPGRFSGRQFSNSRSEMNVSTLELGDSALYLCASSLDGQIYEQYFGPGTRLTVT.

The chain couples TRBV11-3 to TRBJ2-7; either TRBD1 or TRBD2 may supply D (5 bases each). From germline, CDR1 is SGHNT and CDR2 YENEEA. V dropped 2 bases and J dropped 6 bases, with 17 bases sitting between them. CDR3 length equals 15 residues. CDR3 sequence (DNA): TGTGCCAGCAGCTTAACCGGGACCCCGGGACGCGAGCAGTACTTC. It yields the protein CASSLTGTPGREQYF. The whole variable domain, filled in from reference TRBV11-3 and TRBJ2-7, reads EAGVVQSPRYKIIEKKQPVAFWCNPISGHNTLYWYLQNLGQGPELLIRYENEEAVDDSQLPKDRFSAERLKGVDSTLKIQPAELGDSAVYLCASSLTGTPGREQYFGPGTRLTVT.

Concerning this clonotype: Given a much more abundant clone one base away, this may be a read error. V and J are TRBV7-9 and TRBJ2-7; TRBD1 matches at 9 bases. Germline values: CDR1 SEHNR, CDR2 FQNEAQ (reference sequence). The CDR3 extends over 15 amino acids. Trimming at V came to 2 bases and at J to 8 bases, leaving 10 bases not matched to a gene. CDR3 in amino acids: CASSLLRTGAHKQYF. The CDR3 nucleotides are TGTGCCAGCAGCTTATTGCGGACAGGGGCCCACAAGCAGTACTTC.

Ten or more counts support this clonotype. The chain combines TRBV11-2 with TRBJ1-1; D may be TRBD1 (5 bases). Trimming took 4 bases from V and 1 from J, leaving 13 bases between them. Looked up from germline, CDR1 is SGHAT and CDR2 is FQNNGV. This CDR3 spans 15 amino acids. CDR3 bases: TGTGCCAGCAGCTGGGGACGAGGAGGGAACACTGAAGCTTTCTTT. This translates into CASSWGRGGNTEAFF.

The V gene is TRBV28, the J gene TRBJ1-4; 9 positions match TRBD1. Looked up from germline, CDR1 is MDHEN and CDR2 is SYDVKM. The CDR3 runs to 16 residues. V lost 2 bases to trimming and J lost 7 bases; unmatched junction nucleotides: 8. CDR3 region: CASSLEGQGQGEKLFF. CDR3 nucleotides: TGTGCCAGCAGTTTAGAAGGACAGGGACAGGGTGAAAAACTGTTTTTT. Drawing the rest from reference TRBV28 and TRBJ1-4, the complete variable domain is DVKVTQSSRYLVKRTGEKVFLECVQDMDHENMFWYRQDPGLGLRLIYFSYDVKMKEKGDIPEGYSVSREKKERFSLILESASTNQTSMYLCASSLEGQGQGEKLFFGSGTQLSVL.

This rearrangement joins TRBV5-1 to TRBJ2-6; no clear D gene. CDR1 is SGHRS and CDR2 is YFSETQ in the germline V gene. V dropped 4 bases and J dropped 4 bases, with 12 bases sitting between them. CDR3 length: 15 amino acids. CDR3 sequence (DNA): TGCGCCAGCAGCCCACACATCACCGGGGCCAACGTCCTGACTTTC. It encodes CASSPHITGANVLTF.

The V and J genes are TRBV24-1 and TRBJ2-2; D is unclear. V lost 5 bases and J 5 bases, leaving 8 bases between the germline ends. The CDR3 extends over 13 amino acids. From germline, CDR1 is KGHDR and CDR2 SFDVKD. The CDR3, as DNA: TGTGCCACCAGTGTCAGAGAAACCGGGGAGCTGTTTTTT. Protein product: CATSVRETGELFF.

This clonotype was picked up many times. The genes are TRBV30 and TRBJ2-1, with D possibly TRBD2 on 5 matching bases. The ends were cut back, 5 bases at V and 0 bases at J, with 11 bases in the middle. The CDR3 extends over 14 amino acids. Germline CDR1 reads GTSNPN; CDR2 reads SVGIG (reference sequence). CDR3 bases: TGTGCCTGGGAGGGCTTTCTCTCCTACAATGAGCAGTTCTTC. Its translation is CAWEGFLSYNEQFF.

This clonotype was recorded many times. The chain combines TRBV28 with TRBJ2-7; D gene unclear. V lost 1 base and J 7 bases, leaving 11 bases between the germline ends. The CDR3 totals 13 residues. Germline loops: CDR1 MDHEN, CDR2 SYDVKM. This CDR3 is CASSLSNSGEQYF. CDR3 coding DNA: TGTGCCAGCAGTTTATCCAACAGTGGGGAGCAGTACTTC. Supplemented by reference TRBV28 and TRBJ2-7, the full variable domain reads DVKVTQSSRYLVKRTGEKVFLECVQDMDHENMFWYRQDPGLGLRLIYFSYDVKMKEKGDIPEGYSVSREKKERFSLILESASTNQTSMYLCASSLSNSGEQYFGPGTRLTVT.

This clonotype was picked up a small number of times. The gene calls are TRBV15 and TRBJ2-1, with 7 bases lining up with TRBD1. The junction had 6 bases not matched to a gene; V was cut back by 0 bases and J by 4 bases. The V gene's germline CDR1 is LNHNV and CDR2 YYDKDF (reference sequence). The CDR3 runs 16 residues. CDR3 in amino acids: CATSRDVQGIYNEQFF. As DNA, the CDR3 is TGTGCCACCAGCAGAGATGTACAGGGGATATACAATGAGCAGTTCTTC.

This clonotype came up many times. V and J are TRBV27 and TRBJ2-7; TRBD1 or TRBD2 may be the D gene (5 bases each). Germline assignment: CDR1 MNHEY and CDR2 SMNVEV (reference sequence). V was shortened by 8 bases and J by 4 bases, with 9 bases between the two germline ends. The CDR3 loop spans 11 amino acids. The chain's CDR3 is CASRWGYEQYF. The CDR3 region has the DNA TGTGCCAGCCGGTGGGGGTACGAGCAGTACTTC.

This rearrangement joins TRBV12-3 or TRBV12-4 to TRBJ2-5; D gene ambiguous. The CDR3 loop spans 13 amino acids. Trimming took off 5 bases at V and 6 bases at J, with 13 bases between the two ends. The CDR3 is CASSRAPMQTQYF. CDR3 coding DNA: TGTGCCAGCAGTCGAGCCCCAATGCAGACCCAGTACTTC.

This clonotype was seen ten or more times. The rearrangement links TRBV20-1 to TRBJ2-7; 9 nucleotides agree with TRBD2. Trimming at V came to 3 bases and at J to 3 bases, leaving 15 bases not matched to a gene. This CDR3 region has 17 residues. Germline V CDR1 and CDR2: DFQATT, SNEGSKA (reference sequence). The CDR3 nucleotides read TGCAGTGCTAGTCGAACCCCCGGCGGGAGGGGTAGCTACGAGCAGTACTTC. The encoded protein is CSASRTPGGRGSYEQYF.

The rearrangement joins TRBV9 to TRBJ2-3, with 10 bases lining up with TRBD2. The V segment lost 2 bases and the J segment 3 bases; nucleotides outside the gene matches: 3. Germline assignment: CDR1 SGDLS and CDR2 YYNGEE. This CDR3 has 15 amino acids. Here the CDR3 reads CASSVSGRATDTQYF. In DNA form, the CDR3 reads TGTGCCAGCAGCGTGAGCGGGAGGGCAACAGATACGCAGTATTTT. Based on the CDR3 plus reference TRBV9 and TRBJ2-3, the full variable domain is DSGVTQTPKHLITATGQRVTLRCSPRSGDLSVYWYQQSLDQGLQFLIQYYNGEERAKGNILERFSAQQFPDLHSELNLSSLELGDSALYFCASSVSGRATDTQYFGPGTRLTVL.

This clonotype was seen a handful of times. The genes are TRBV12-3 or TRBV12-4 and TRBJ1-5; the D is unclear. The CDR3 covers 14 residues. V was shortened by 2 bases and J by 0 bases, with 5 bases between the two germline ends. CDR3 DNA: TGTGCCAGCAGTTTACGACATAGCAATCAGCCCCAGCATTTT. Translating it yields CASSLRHSNQPQHF.

The sample holds many counts of this clonotype. The chain recombines TRBV11-2 with TRBJ2-1; no clear D gene. The germline V and J ends were trimmed by 3 bases and 8 bases, with 14 bases remaining between them. The germline V gene encodes CDR1 SGHAT and CDR2 FQNNGV. The CDR3 extends over 14 amino acids. The CDR3 DNA follows: TGTGCCAGCAGCTTTGCAGGTAACCGATATGAGCAGTTCTTC. Translated, it gives CASSFAGNRYEQFF.

This clonotype was seen at least ten times. The chain joins TRBV24-1 to TRBJ2-1; 7 nucleotides line up with TRBD2. The ends lost 4 bases at V and 1 base at J; junction bases unmatched: 3. This CDR3 is 15 amino acids long. Germline CDR1 reads KGHDR; CDR2 reads SFDVKD. The CDR3 reads CATSDSSGSYNEQFF. Written as DNA, the CDR3 is TGTGCCACCAGTGACTCTAGCGGATCCTACAATGAGCAGTTCTTC.

This chain uses TRBV30 with TRBJ1-5; D not resolved. CDR1 and CDR2 (germline): GTSNPN, SVGIG (reference sequence). The V end was cut by 1 base, the J end by 7 bases, with 11 bases between. The CDR3 spans 13 residues. The CDR3 coding sequence is TGTGCCTGGAGTGAGGGTCTAGGGCAGCCCCAGCATTTT. Residues: CAWSEGLGQPQHF.

In this sample, this clonotype turned up many times. J is TRBJ2-2 and V is TRBV25-1; TRBD1 matches at 7 bases. CDR1 MGHDK and CDR2 SYGVNS come from the germline V gene. The J segment lost 5 bases and the V segment lost 5 bases, leaving 5 bases of the junction unmatched. This CDR3 region has 14 residues. The CDR3, as DNA: TGTGCCAGCAGTAAGGGACAGATGACCGGGGAGCTGTTTTTT. It encodes CASSKGQMTGELFF. The whole variable domain, remainder taken from reference TRBV25-1 and TRBJ2-2, is EADIYQTPRYLVIGTGKKITLECSQTMGHDKMYWYQQDPGMELHLIHYSYGVNSTEKGDLSSESTVSRIRTEHFPLTLESARPSHTSQYLCASSKGQMTGELFFGEGSRLTVL.

This clonotype was picked up many times. The chain has TRBV7-8 and TRBJ2-3; D remains ambiguous. Trimming took 6 bases from V and 2 from J, leaving 15 bases between them. The germline V gene has CDR1 SGHVS and CDR2 FQNEAQ. This CDR3 region has 15 residues. In DNA, the CDR3 is TGTGCCAGCAGTCACTTACGCGGAAACACAGATACGCAGTATTTT. Translating gives CASSHLRGNTDTQYF.

This clonotype was counted many times. The chain links TRBV20-1 to TRBJ2-1; 11 nucleotides align to TRBD2. This CDR3 is built from 14 residues. The germline gives CDR1 DFQATT, CDR2 SNEGSKA (reference sequence). J lost 8 bases, V lost 1 base, and 4 bases had no gene match. DNA for the CDR3: TGCAGTGCTAGAGGTATAGCGGGAGGGTATGAGCAGTTCTTC. Translating gives CSARGIAGGYEQFF.

This clonotype was found many times. J is TRBJ2-7 and V is TRBV2, with 12 positions matching TRBD1. CDR3 length equals 15 residues. In germline, CDR1 is SNHLY, CDR2 FYNNEI. V was clipped by 7 bases and J by 4 bases; unmatched bases: 8. Here the CDR3 reads CASKEGTGGGYEQYF. The DNA of the CDR3 is TGTGCCAGCAAGGAGGGGACAGGGGGCGGTTACGAGCAGTACTTC. Filled out from reference TRBV2 and TRBJ2-7, the complete variable domain reads EPEVTQTPSHQVTQMGQEVILRCVPISNHLYFYWYRQILGQKVEFLVSFYNNEISEKSEIFDDQFSVERPDGSNFTLKIRSTKLEDSAMYFCASKEGTGGGYEQYFGPGTRLTVT.

This chain links TRBV29-1 with TRBJ2-1, with D perhaps matching TRBD2 (6 bases). This CDR3 contains 11 residues. V was clipped by 0 bases and J by 14 bases, with 11 bases between them. The germline V gene encodes CDR1 SQVTM and CDR2 ANQGSEA. The CDR3 DNA reads TGCAGCGTTGAAGATCGGAGGGGTGAGTTCTTC. Protein: CSVEDRRGEFF.

A note on this clonotype: This may be a read error, as it is one base from a much larger clone. Since no conserved phenylalanine or tryptophan closes the CDR3, a read error is the likely cause. The chain joins TRBV5-6 to TRBJ1-5; unclear D gene. Trimming took 4 bases from V and 4 from J, leaving 6 bases between them. Germline V gene sequence: CDR1 SGHDT, CDR2 YYEEEE. The CDR3 has 12 amino acids. The CDR3 loop is CASSTTNQPQHL. CDR3 bases: TGTGCCAGCAGCACAACAAATCAGCCCCAGCATCTT.

This clonotype was found many times. V and J are TRBV24-1 and TRBJ2-5, with D possibly matching TRBD2 (6 bases). Between the trimmed V and J ends, which lost 9 bases and 5 bases, there was a span of 12 bases. The germline V gene encodes CDR1 KGHDR and CDR2 SFDVKD. The CDR3 runs to 12 residues. The DNA for the CDR3 is TGTGCCACCGGGACTGGTCTTGAGACCCAGTACTTC. This encodes CATGTGLETQYF.